Listed below are T cell receptor beta chains from one sample, sequenced in a study of blood T cell repertoires in COVID-19. This table comes from immunoSEQ multiplex PCR, and its TCRdb copy is limited to in-frame clones, with some not included. The table includes around 280,000 clones, around 87% detected once. What was sequenced was peripheral blood. Receptor source: a man aged 65 to 85 with acute or convalescent COVID-19. Both conserved end residues are part of each CDR3. The D gene is left open where the match is weak. Size is omitted from some rows. Given values are once, few, many or a class for expanded clones.

j_gene: TRBJ2-5
d_gene: TRBD1
v_gene: TRBV6-2/TRBV6-3
abundance: once
CDR3aa: CASSYSRGRGETQYF
CDR3nt: TGTGCCAGCAGTTACTCGAGGGGGCGCGGGGAGACCCAGTACTTC

j_gene: TRBJ2-7
d_gene: TRBD1
v_gene: TRBV18
abundance: once
CDR3aa: CASSPDRDSYEQYF
CDR3nt: TGTGCCAGCTCGCCCGACAGGGATTCCTACGAGCAGTACTTC

j_gene: TRBJ2-4
d_gene: NA
v_gene: TRBV25-1
abundance: NA
CDR3aa: CASTEAGAKNIQYF
CDR3nt: TGTGCCAGCACCGAAGCCGGAGCCAAAAACATTCAGTACTTC

j_gene: TRBJ2-7
d_gene: NA
v_gene: TRBV6-6
abundance: NA
CDR3aa: CASSYLMTPPYEQYF
CDR3nt: TGTGCCAGCAGTTATCTTATGACACCTCCCTACGAGCAGTACTTC

j_gene: TRBJ2-1
d_gene: NA
v_gene: TRBV15
abundance: NA
CDR3aa: CATSKGSGINNEQFF
CDR3nt: TGTGCCACCAGCAAGGGTAGCGGTATTAACAATGAGCAGTTCTTC

j_gene: TRBJ2-7
d_gene: TRBD2
v_gene: TRBV3-1/TRBV3-2
abundance: NA
CDR3aa: CASSQDRAGAHEQYF
CDR3nt: TGTGCCAGCAGCCAAGATCGAGCGGGGGCCCACGAGCAGTACTTC

j_gene: TRBJ2-7
d_gene: NA
v_gene: TRBV6-5
abundance: NA
CDR3aa: CASSYSTRVGYEQYF
CDR3nt: TGTGCCAGCAGTTACTCTACCAGGGTTGGATACGAGCAGTACTTC

j_gene: TRBJ1-1
d_gene: NA
v_gene: TRBV6-5
abundance: NA
CDR3aa: CASSYSAGMNTEAFF
CDR3nt: TGTGCCAGCAGTTACTCGGCGGGGATGAACACTGAAGCTTTCTTT

j_gene: TRBJ1-5
d_gene: NA
v_gene: TRBV18
abundance: NA
CDR3aa: CASSPRGNNQPQHF
CDR3nt: TGTGCCAGCTCACCACGCGGTAACAATCAGCCCCAGCATTTT

j_gene: TRBJ2-3
d_gene: NA
v_gene: TRBV7-8
abundance: NA
CDR3aa: CASSPRGATDTQYF
CDR3nt: TGTGCCAGCAGCCCCCGGGGGGCTACAGATACGCAGTATTTT

j_gene: TRBJ2-2
d_gene: TRBD1
v_gene: TRBV4-1
abundance: many
CDR3aa: CASSWGQLLFARNTGELFF
CDR3nt: TGCGCCAGCAGCTGGGGACAGCTACTCTTCGCACGTAACACCGGGGAGCTGTTTTTT

j_gene: TRBJ2-1
d_gene: NA
v_gene: TRBV7-2
abundance: NA
CDR3aa: CASSLDRNLGVYEQFF
CDR3nt: TGTGCCAGCAGCTTGGACAGAAATTTGGGAGTTTATGAGCAGTTCTTC

j_gene: TRBJ2-7
d_gene: TRBD1
v_gene: TRBV13
abundance: NA
CDR3aa: CASSLDRGYEQYF
CDR3nt: TGTGCCAGCAGCTTGGACAGGGGCTACGAGCAGTACTTC

j_gene: TRBJ2-5
d_gene: TRBD2
v_gene: TRBV9
abundance: NA
CDR3aa: CASSDRTSGKTQYF
CDR3nt: TGTGCCAGCAGCGACCGGACTAGCGGAAAGACCCAGTACTTC

j_gene: TRBJ1-1
d_gene: NA
v_gene: TRBV19
abundance: NA
CDR3aa: CASKQELLNTEAFF
CDR3nt: TGTGCCAGTAAACAGGAGCTCTTGAACACTGAAGCTTTCTTT

j_gene: TRBJ1-1
d_gene: NA
v_gene: TRBV7-2
abundance: NA
CDR3aa: CASSLATSTGQGAFF
CDR3nt: TGTGCCAGCAGCTTAGCTACCTCAACAGGGCAGGGAGCTTTCTTT

j_gene: TRBJ1-5
d_gene: NA
v_gene: TRBV28
abundance: NA
CDR3aa: CASSPRLVDNQPQHF
CDR3nt: TGTGCCAGCAGTCCCAGGCTTGTCGACAATCAGCCCCAGCATTTT

j_gene: TRBJ2-2
d_gene: TRBD1
v_gene: TRBV9
abundance: NA
CDR3aa: CASSVATGGNTGELFF
CDR3nt: TGTGCCAGCAGCGTAGCTACAGGGGGTAACACCGGGGAGCTGTTTTTT

j_gene: TRBJ2-1
d_gene: TRBD1
v_gene: TRBV30
abundance: NA
CDR3aa: CAWRQGPTGEQFF
CDR3nt: TGTGCCTGGCGACAGGGCCCAACGGGTGAGCAGTTCTTC

j_gene: TRBJ2-3
d_gene: TRBD2
v_gene: TRBV7-2
abundance: NA
CDR3aa: CASSFGPRSGGSDTQYF
CDR3nt: TGTGCCAGCAGCTTTGGCCCGCGGTCGGGAGGAAGCGATACGCAGTATTTT

j_gene: TRBJ1-2
d_gene: TRBD1
v_gene: TRBV7-2
abundance: NA
CDR3aa: CASSPTGFYGYTF
CDR3nt: TGTGCCAGCAGCCCGACAGGGTTCTATGGCTACACCTTC

j_gene: TRBJ2-7
d_gene: TRBD1
v_gene: TRBV7-8
abundance: NA
CDR3aa: CASSFTFGTGWYEQYF
CDR3nt: TGTGCCAGCAGCTTCACATTCGGGACAGGATGGTACGAGCAGTACTTC

j_gene: TRBJ2-1
d_gene: TRBD2
v_gene: TRBV6-6
abundance: NA
CDR3aa: CASSYNAGGSYNEQFF
CDR3nt: TGTGCCAGCAGTTACAATGCGGGGGGGTCTTACAATGAGCAGTTCTTC

j_gene: TRBJ1-2
d_gene: TRBD1
v_gene: TRBV7-2
abundance: NA
CDR3aa: CASSRRDRGGYTF
CDR3nt: TGTGCCAGCAGCCGCCGGGACAGGGGTGGCTACACCTTC

j_gene: TRBJ1-4
d_gene: NA
v_gene: TRBV6-5
abundance: NA
CDR3aa: CASSYSRGTNEKLFF
CDR3nt: TGTGCCAGCAGTTACTCCAGGGGCACTAATGAAAAACTGTTTTTT

j_gene: TRBJ1-1
d_gene: TRBD1
v_gene: TRBV7-2
abundance: once
CDR3aa: CASSPGQGGGNTEAFF
CDR3nt: TGTGCCAGCAGCCCAGGACAGGGAGGTGGGAACACTGAAGCTTTCTTT

j_gene: TRBJ1-5
d_gene: NA
v_gene: TRBV5-1
abundance: NA
CDR3aa: CASSPGDSSNQPQHF
CDR3nt: TGCGCCAGCAGCCCCGGGGACTCCAGCAATCAGCCCCAGCATTTT